The 24 T cell receptor beta chains reported below all come from one sample, sequenced in a study of blood T cell repertoires in COVID-19. The table came from immunoSEQ multiplex PCR; TCRdb's copy has only in-frame clones and leaves some out. The table lists about 100,000 clones, 85% of them singletons. Sequenced input: peripheral blood. The receptors here all came from a woman in her 70s with active or convalescent COVID-19.

The V and J genes are TRBV12-3 or TRBV12-4 and TRBJ1-1, with unresolved D. Trimming cost V 4 bases and J 0 bases, with 6 bases left between them. This CDR3 comprises 13 residues. As DNA, the CDR3 is TGTGCCAGCAGTTACGGGATGAACACTGAAGCTTTCTTT. It is translated as CASSYGMNTEAFF.

The chain has TRBV6-4 and TRBJ2-2; possible D gene TRBD1, 6 bases. CDR3 length equals 16 residues. Trimming removed 0 bases from V and 1 base from J, with 9 bases in between. The germline V gene encodes CDR1 MRHNA and CDR2 SNTAGT. The CDR3 here is CASSDSSRGNTGELFF. For the CDR3, the DNA is TGTGCCAGCAGTGACTCGAGCAGGGGGAACACCGGGGAGCTGTTTTTT.

This chain links TRBV7-2 with TRBJ2-7; 11 nucleotides agree with TRBD2. Germline V gene lookup returns CDR1 SGHTA and CDR2 FQGNSA. The CDR3 is 15 amino acids. The trim removed 6 bases at V and 2 bases at J, leaving 6 bases unmatched. This CDR3 reads CASRKTSGSAYEQYF. The CDR3, as DNA: TGTGCCAGCAGAAAAACTAGCGGGAGCGCCTACGAGCAGTACTTC.

The rearrangement links TRBV5-8 to TRBJ2-6; tentative D call: TRBD1 (5 bases). The CDR3 has 18 amino acids. CDR1 is SGHTS and CDR2 is YDEGEE in the germline V gene. The V and J ends lost 0 bases and 0 bases respectively, with 13 bases between them. CDR3 residues: CASSLGQWPTSGANVLTF. The CDR3 DNA reads TGTGCCAGCAGCTTGGGACAGTGGCCCACCTCTGGGGCCAACGTCCTGACTTTC.

The V and J genes are TRBV9 and TRBJ2-7, with 8 bases matching TRBD1. V shed 2 bases, J shed 6 bases, and the junction held 10 bases outside the gene matches. This CDR3 is built from 15 residues. CDR1 is SGDLS, CDR2 YYNGEE, per germline. CDR3 sequence: CASSVADRGLSEQYF. The CDR3 DNA is TGTGCCAGCAGCGTGGCCGACAGGGGATTGAGCGAGCAGTACTTC.

The chain links TRBV7-2 to TRBJ2-5, with TRBD1 identical over 8 bases. J lost 2 bases, V lost 6 bases, and 5 bases had no gene match. The CDR3 is made up of 14 amino acids. The V gene's germline CDR1 is SGHTA and CDR2 FQGNSA. CDR3 DNA: TGTGCCAGCAGGATTCAGGGGGCGCAAGAGACCCAGTACTTC. Encoded protein: CASRIQGAQETQYF.

This chain joins TRBV5-1 and TRBJ2-5; tentatively, D is TRBD2 (5 bases). From germline, CDR1 is SGHRS and CDR2 YFSETQ. Deletions cut 0 bases from V and 3 bases from J, with 12 bases between. CDR3 length: 15 amino acids. The CDR3 bases are TGCGCCAGCAGCTTGGTCCCGGGGTCGGAAGAGACCCAGTACTTC. Protein: CASSLVPGSEETQYF.

The chain joins TRBV15 to TRBJ1-3, with a possible D match to TRBD1 (5 bases). Germline V gives CDR1 LNHNV, CDR2 YYDKDF (reference sequence). With 0 bases removed from V and 0 bases from J, the gap between germline ends came to 9 bases. This CDR3 spans 16 amino acids. The CDR3 DNA reads TGTGCCACCAGCAGAGAAGACAGCCTCTCTGGAAACACCATATATTTT. It specifies CATSREDSLSGNTIYF.

The rearrangement links TRBV11-3 to TRBJ1-6, with TRBD1 as a possible D gene (5 bases). The CDR3 runs 15 residues. V was shortened by 2 bases and J by 7 bases, with 12 bases between the two germline ends. CDR1 and CDR2 (germline): SGHNT, YENEEA. CDR3 loop: CASSLIQGSNSPLHF. The CDR3 DNA is TGTGCCAGCAGCTTAATTCAGGGTTCAAATTCACCCCTCCACTTT.

The chain couples TRBV12-3 or TRBV12-4 to TRBJ2-1; no clear D. The CDR3 runs to 13 residues. Trimming shortened V by 3 bases and J by 7 bases, and 10 bases separated the two germline ends. The CDR3 is CASSLQNMNEQFF. The DNA of the CDR3 is TGTGCCAGCAGTTTGCAGAACATGAATGAGCAGTTCTTC.

CDR3 sequence: CASSPPTGRNFDEQFF. The DNA for the CDR3 is TGTGCCAGCAGCCCTCCGACAGGGCGGAATTTTGATGAGCAGTTCTTC. V usage is TRBV9 and J usage is TRBJ2-1, with 7 bases matching TRBD1. V trimming: 4 bases; J trimming: 8 bases; junction bases outside the gene matches: 15. Per the germline V gene, CDR1 is SGDLS and CDR2 is YYNGEE. The CDR3 spans 16 residues.

The V gene is TRBV7-3, the J gene TRBJ2-3; 7 bases match TRBD2. The V gene end was trimmed by 5 bases and the J gene end by 0 bases; junction bases not matched to a gene: 5. Looked up from germline, CDR1 is SGHTA and CDR2 is FQGTGA. The CDR3 is 15 residues long. The CDR3 spells CASSPPGGSTDTQYF. CDR3 in DNA: TGTGCCAGCAGCCCACCCGGGGGGAGCACAGATACGCAGTATTTT.

This chain links TRBV9 with TRBJ2-1, with 10 bases matching TRBD2. Germline loops: CDR1 SGDLS, CDR2 YYNGEE. The trim removed 4 bases at V and 9 bases at J, leaving 13 bases unmatched. This CDR3 comprises 16 residues. This chain's CDR3 is CASSSRTSGSVGEQFF. The DNA for the CDR3 is TGTGCCAGCAGCTCCAGGACTAGCGGAAGCGTCGGTGAGCAGTTCTTC.

The rearrangement links TRBV9 to TRBJ1-1; D call uncertain. The CDR3 is 13 amino acids. Germline-derived CDR1 and CDR2 are SGDLS and YYNGEE. Trimming shortened V by 2 bases and J by 1 base, and 6 bases separated the two germline ends. The CDR3 region has the DNA TGTGCCAGCAGCGTGGACTGGAACACTGAAGCTTTCTTT. Translation gives CASSVDWNTEAFF. Full variable domain (missing parts from reference TRBV9 and TRBJ1-1): DSGVTQTPKHLITATGQRVTLRCSPRSGDLSVYWYQQSLDQGLQFLIQYYNGEERAKGNILERFSAQQFPDLHSELNLSSLELGDSALYFCASSVDWNTEAFFGQGTRLTVV.

The chain recombines TRBV5-1 with TRBJ1-6, with 7 bases that match TRBD1. J was trimmed by 7 bases and V by 3 bases; bases with no gene match: 7. The CDR3 covers 15 residues. Germline V gene sequence: CDR1 SGHRS, CDR2 YFSETQ. CDR3 nucleotides: TGCGCCAGCAGCTCGGGGACAGTCCAAAATTCACCCCTCCACTTT. This encodes CASSSGTVQNSPLHF.

This clone was found a few times. The chain's CDR3 is CASGLELATQYF. The DNA for the CDR3 is TGCGCCAGTGGACTAGAGCTCGCTACGCAGTATTTT. The rearrangement links TRBV5-1 to TRBJ2-3, with 7 bases that match TRBD2. The germline V gene encodes CDR1 SGHRS and CDR2 YFSETQ. The CDR3 is made up of 12 amino acids. J gave up 8 bases and V 8 bases, and 8 bases lay outside the gene matches. Together with reference TRBV5-1 and TRBJ2-3, the CDR3 gives the full variable domain: KAGVTQTPRYLIKTRGQQVTLSCSPISGHRSVSWYQQTPGQGLQFLFEYFSETQRNKGNFPGRFSGRQFSNSRSEMNVSTLELGDSALYLCASGLELATQYFGPGTRLTVL.

This clone has just a few counts. The chain links TRBV7-2 to TRBJ1-2, with 10 bases aligning to TRBD1. Germline CDR1 reads SGHTA; CDR2 reads FQGNSA. This CDR3 region has 14 residues. With 5 bases clipped from V and 7 bases from J, the junction kept 7 bases outside the gene matches. CDR3 residues: CASSLDRGQGGYTF. DNA of the CDR3: TGTGCCAGCAGCCTCGACAGGGGGCAAGGTGGCTACACCTTC.

This chain links TRBV30 with TRBJ1-2, with 8 bases fitting TRBD1. V was pared by 5 bases and J by 6 bases, with 8 bases of the junction left unmatched. CDR1 and CDR2 (germline): GTSNPN, SVGIG (reference sequence). This CDR3 has 13 amino acids. The CDR3 spells CAWARDRPHGYTF. Here the CDR3 DNA reads TGTGCCTGGGCCAGGGACAGGCCCCATGGCTACACCTTC. The full variable domain, in which reference TRBV30 and TRBJ1-2 provide the parts outside the CDR3, is SQTIHQWPATLVQPVGSPLSLECTVEGTSNPNLYWYRQAAGRGLQLLFYSVGIGQISSEVPQNLSASRPQDRQFILSSKKLLLSDSGFYLCAWARDRPHGYTFGSGTRLTVV.

The J gene is TRBJ1-1, the V gene TRBV5-1, with 8 bases aligning to TRBD1. With V trimmed by 4 bases and J by 4 bases, 3 bases remained unmatched. CDR1 SGHRS and CDR2 YFSETQ come from the germline V gene. CDR3 length: 13 residues. CDR3 DNA sequence: TGCGCCAGCAGCCCAGGGGGCCCCACTGAAGCTTTCTTT. It translates to CASSPGGPTEAFF.

The V and J genes are TRBV5-4 and TRBJ2-1; 7 bases align to TRBD2. This CDR3 is 15 amino acids long. Germline V gives CDR1 SGHNT, CDR2 YYREEE (reference sequence). Trimming at V came to 0 bases and at J to 8 bases, leaving 8 bases not matched to a gene. The CDR3 protein is CASSLGGGYEDEQFF. The DNA of the CDR3 is TGTGCCAGCAGCTTGGGCGGGGGTTATGAGGATGAGCAGTTCTTC.

The genes are TRBV28 and TRBJ1-4, with 11 bases matching TRBD1. The J segment lost 2 bases and the V segment lost 3 bases, leaving 2 bases of the junction unmatched. Germline V gene lookup returns CDR1 MDHEN and CDR2 SYDVKM. The CDR3 runs to 16 residues. The CDR3 protein is CASSLGQGGTNEKLFF. CDR3 bases: TGTGCCAGCAGTTTGGGACAGGGGGGCACTAATGAAAAACTGTTTTTT.

The rearrangement joins TRBV2 to TRBJ1-1; D remains ambiguous. The germline V gene has CDR1 SNHLY and CDR2 FYNNEI. The CDR3 spans 12 residues. Trimming shortened V by 2 bases and J by 8 bases, and 9 bases separated the two germline ends. The CDR3 DNA is TGTGCCAGCAGTGAATTGGGCAGGGAAGCTTTCTTT. Protein: CASSELGREAFF.

This sequence joins TRBV11-2 and TRBJ1-2; D remains ambiguous. V was clipped by 5 bases and J by 5 bases, with 9 bases between them. Per germline, CDR1 SGHAT and CDR2 FQNNGV. The CDR3 is 12 residues long. The CDR3 reads CASSPREYGYTF. In DNA, the CDR3 is TGTGCCAGCAGCCCCCGAGAGTATGGCTACACCTTC.

The chain links TRBV30 to TRBJ2-2, with 10 bases identical to TRBD2. The CDR3 runs 17 residues. J lost 8 bases, V lost 0 bases, and 12 bases had no gene match. Germline loops: CDR1 GTSNPN, CDR2 SVGIG (reference sequence). This CDR3 reads CAWSVGQLAGTDGELFF. The CDR3 nucleotides are TGTGCCTGGAGTGTAGGTCAACTAGCGGGGACCGATGGGGAGCTGTTTTTT.